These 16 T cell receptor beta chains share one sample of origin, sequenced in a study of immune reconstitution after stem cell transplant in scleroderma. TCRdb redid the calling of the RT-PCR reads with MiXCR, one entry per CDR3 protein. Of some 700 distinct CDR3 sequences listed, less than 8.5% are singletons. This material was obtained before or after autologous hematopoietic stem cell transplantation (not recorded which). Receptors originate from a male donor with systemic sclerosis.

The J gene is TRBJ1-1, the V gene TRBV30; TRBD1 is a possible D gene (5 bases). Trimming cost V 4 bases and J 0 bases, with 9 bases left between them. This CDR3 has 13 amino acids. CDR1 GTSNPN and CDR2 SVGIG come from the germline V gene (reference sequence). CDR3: CAWKDSMNTEAFF. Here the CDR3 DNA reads TGTGCCTGGAAAGACAGCATGAACACTGAAGCTTTCTTT.

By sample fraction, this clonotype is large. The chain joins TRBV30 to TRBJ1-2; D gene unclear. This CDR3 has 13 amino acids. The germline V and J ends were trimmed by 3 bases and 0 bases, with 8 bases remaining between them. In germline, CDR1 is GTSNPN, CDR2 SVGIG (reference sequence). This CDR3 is CAWSLGANYGYTF. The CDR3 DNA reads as TGTGCCTGGAGCCTTGGGGCTAACTATGGCTACACCTTC.

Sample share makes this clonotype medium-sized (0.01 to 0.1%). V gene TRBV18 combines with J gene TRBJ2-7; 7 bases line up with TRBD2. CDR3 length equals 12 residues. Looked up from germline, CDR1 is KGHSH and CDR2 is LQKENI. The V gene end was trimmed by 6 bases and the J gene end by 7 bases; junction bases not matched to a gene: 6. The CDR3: CASSPRGEEQYF. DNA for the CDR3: TGTGCCAGCTCGCCCCGGGGGGAAGAGCAGTACTTC.

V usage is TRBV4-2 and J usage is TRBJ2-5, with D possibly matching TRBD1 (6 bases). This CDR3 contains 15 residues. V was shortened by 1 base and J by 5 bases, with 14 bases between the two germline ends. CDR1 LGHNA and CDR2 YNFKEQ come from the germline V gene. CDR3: CASSQGLGGAETQYF. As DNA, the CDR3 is TGTGCCAGCAGCCAAGGACTTGGGGGCGCGGAGACCCAGTACTTC.

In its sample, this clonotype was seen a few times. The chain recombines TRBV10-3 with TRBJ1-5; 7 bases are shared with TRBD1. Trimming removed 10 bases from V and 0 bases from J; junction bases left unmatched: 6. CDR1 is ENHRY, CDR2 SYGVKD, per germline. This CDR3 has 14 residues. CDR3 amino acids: CASHTGDSNQPQHF. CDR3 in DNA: TGTGCCAGCCACACAGGGGATAGCAATCAGCCCCAGCATTTT.

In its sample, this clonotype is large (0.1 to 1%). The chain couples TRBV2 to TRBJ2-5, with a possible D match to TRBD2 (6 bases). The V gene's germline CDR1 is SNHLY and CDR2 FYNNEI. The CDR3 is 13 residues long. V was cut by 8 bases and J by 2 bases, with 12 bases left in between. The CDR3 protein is CASPTGDQETQYF. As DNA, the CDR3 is TGTGCCAGCCCAACGGGGGATCAAGAGACCCAGTACTTC.

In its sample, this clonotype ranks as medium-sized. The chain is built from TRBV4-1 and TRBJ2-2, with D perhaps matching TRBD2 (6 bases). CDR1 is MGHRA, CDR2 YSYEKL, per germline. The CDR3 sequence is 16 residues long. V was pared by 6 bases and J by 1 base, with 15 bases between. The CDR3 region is CASSQSLAENTGELFF. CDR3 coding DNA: TGCGCCAGCAGTCAAAGCTTAGCGGAGAACACCGGGGAGCTGTTTTTT.

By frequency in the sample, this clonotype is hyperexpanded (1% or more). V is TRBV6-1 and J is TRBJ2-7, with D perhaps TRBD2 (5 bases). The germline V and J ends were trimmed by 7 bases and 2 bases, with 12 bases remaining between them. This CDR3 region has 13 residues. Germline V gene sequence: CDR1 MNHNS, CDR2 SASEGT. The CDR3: CASTEDSAYEQYF. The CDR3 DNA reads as TGTGCCAGCACGGAGGATTCTGCCTACGAGCAGTACTTC.

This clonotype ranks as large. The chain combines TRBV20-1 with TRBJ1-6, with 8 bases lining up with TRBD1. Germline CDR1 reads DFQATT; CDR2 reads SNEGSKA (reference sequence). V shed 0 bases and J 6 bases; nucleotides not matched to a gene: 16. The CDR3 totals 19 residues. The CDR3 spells CSARDLGRGPEAPNSPLHF. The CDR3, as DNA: TGCAGTGCTAGAGATCTGGGCAGGGGGCCCGAAGCTCCTAATTCACCCCTCCACTTT.

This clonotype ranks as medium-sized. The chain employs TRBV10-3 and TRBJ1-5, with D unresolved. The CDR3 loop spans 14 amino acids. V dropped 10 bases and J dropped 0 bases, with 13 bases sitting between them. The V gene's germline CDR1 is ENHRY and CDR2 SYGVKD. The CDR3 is CATKGAYSNQPQHF. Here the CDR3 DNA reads TGTGCCACCAAGGGAGCCTATAGCAATCAGCCCCAGCATTTT.

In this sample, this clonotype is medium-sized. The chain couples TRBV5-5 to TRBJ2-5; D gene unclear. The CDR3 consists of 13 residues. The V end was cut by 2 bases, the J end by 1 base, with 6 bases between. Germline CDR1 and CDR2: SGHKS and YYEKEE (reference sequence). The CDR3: CASSLLVQETQYF. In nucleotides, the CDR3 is TGTGCCAGCAGCTTACTCGTCCAAGAGACCCAGTACTTC.

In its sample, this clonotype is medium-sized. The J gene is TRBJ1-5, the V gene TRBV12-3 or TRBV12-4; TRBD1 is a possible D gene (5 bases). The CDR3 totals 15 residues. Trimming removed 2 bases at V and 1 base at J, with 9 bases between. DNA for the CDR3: TGTGCCAGCAGTTTACGCTGGGACAGCAATCAGCCCCAGCATTTT. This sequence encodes CASSLRWDSNQPQHF.

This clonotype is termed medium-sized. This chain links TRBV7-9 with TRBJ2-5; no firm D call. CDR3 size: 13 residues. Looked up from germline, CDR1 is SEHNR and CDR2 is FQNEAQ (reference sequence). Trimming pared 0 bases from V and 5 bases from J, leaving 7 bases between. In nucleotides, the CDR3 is TGTGCCAGCAGCTTAGCAGACGGGGAGACCCAGTACTTC. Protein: CASSLADGETQYF.

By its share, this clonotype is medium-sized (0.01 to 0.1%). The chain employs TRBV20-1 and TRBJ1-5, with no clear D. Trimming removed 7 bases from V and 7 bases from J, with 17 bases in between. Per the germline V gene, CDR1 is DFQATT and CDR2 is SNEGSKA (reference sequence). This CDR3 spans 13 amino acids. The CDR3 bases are TGCAGTGGGAGGGAGGATGTAGCCCAGCCCCAGCATTTT. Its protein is CSGREDVAQPQHF.

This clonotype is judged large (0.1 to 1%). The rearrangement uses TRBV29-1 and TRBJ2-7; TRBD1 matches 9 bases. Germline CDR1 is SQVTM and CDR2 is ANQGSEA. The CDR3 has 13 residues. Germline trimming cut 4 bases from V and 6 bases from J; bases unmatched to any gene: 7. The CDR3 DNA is TGCAGCGTTGGAGACAGGGGGTTAGGCGAGCAGTACTTC. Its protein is CSVGDRGLGEQYF.

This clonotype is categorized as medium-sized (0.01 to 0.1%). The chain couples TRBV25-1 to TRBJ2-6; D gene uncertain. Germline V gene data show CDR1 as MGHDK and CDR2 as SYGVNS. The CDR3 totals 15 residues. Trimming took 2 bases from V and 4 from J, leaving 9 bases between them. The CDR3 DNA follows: TGTGCCAGCAGTGAAGGTAACCGAGGGGCCAACGTCCTGACTTTC. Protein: CASSEGNRGANVLTF.